Sequencing of this T cell receptor (beta chain) was carried out in a study of T cell responses to AZD1222 COVID-19 vaccine. Notes on the study in general: The sample set comprised mostly white British donors with more females, and clonal diversity was possibly underestimated.

Assay: immunoSEQ multiplex PCR; the TCRdb copy retains only in-frame clones and omits some. This table holds 110,000 to 150,000 clones, 85% to 90% found once. Comment on this clone: Its antigen remains unknown.

This sample comprised peripheral blood, obtained on day 0 of AZD1222 vaccination. The receptor comes from an adult in good health.

In DNA form, the CDR3 reads TGTGCCAGTAGTATCAACCGGGACAGGGGTCTCTATGGCTACACCTTC. The encoded protein is CASSINRDRGLYGYTF. This chain connects TRBV19 to TRBJ1-2; 10 bases align to TRBD1. The CDR3 spans 16 residues. Germline CDR1 is LNHDA and CDR2 is SQIVND (reference sequence). V lost 3 bases to trimming and J lost 4 bases; unmatched junction nucleotides: 8. Filled out from reference TRBV19 and TRBJ1-2, the complete variable domain reads DGGITQSPKYLFRKEGQNVTLSCEQNLNHDAMYWYRQDPGQGLRLIYYSQIVNDFQKGDIAEGYSVSREKKESFPLTVTSAQKNPTAFYLCASSINRDRGLYGYTFGSGTRLTVV.